The clone carrying this T cell receptor (beta chain) was observed a handful of times. The antigen is undetermined. These data belong to a study of response to subunit inactivated influenza vaccine. Study-wide results and caveats: The authors suggested that every seasonal influenza vaccination recruits few new T cells.

Trimming left V 4 bases short and J 5 bases short, with 12 bases between. CDR1 is SGDLS, CDR2 YYNGEE, per germline. This CDR3 has 13 residues. Via MiXCR, TCRdb re-called the RT-PCR reads, giving one row per CDR3 protein. The table shows about 160,000 distinct CDR3 sequences, with about a tenth occurring only once. V and J are TRBV9 and TRBJ2-5; D uncertain. Sequenced here: non-naive T cells sorted from PBMCs, sampled roughly 45 days after vaccination. This clonotype was sampled from a man aged 45-65 years who received an inactivated influenza vaccine. The CDR3 is CASSSDWRETQYF. The CDR3 region has the DNA TGTGCCAGCAGCTCGGATTGGCGGGAGACCCAGTACTTC. Using reference TRBV9 and TRBJ2-5 for the parts outside the CDR3, the full variable domain is DSGVTQTPKHLITATGQRVTLRCSPRSGDLSVYWYQQSLDQGLQFLIQYYNGEERAKGNILERFSAQQFPDLHSELNLSSLELGDSALYFCASSSDWRETQYFGPGTRLLVL.